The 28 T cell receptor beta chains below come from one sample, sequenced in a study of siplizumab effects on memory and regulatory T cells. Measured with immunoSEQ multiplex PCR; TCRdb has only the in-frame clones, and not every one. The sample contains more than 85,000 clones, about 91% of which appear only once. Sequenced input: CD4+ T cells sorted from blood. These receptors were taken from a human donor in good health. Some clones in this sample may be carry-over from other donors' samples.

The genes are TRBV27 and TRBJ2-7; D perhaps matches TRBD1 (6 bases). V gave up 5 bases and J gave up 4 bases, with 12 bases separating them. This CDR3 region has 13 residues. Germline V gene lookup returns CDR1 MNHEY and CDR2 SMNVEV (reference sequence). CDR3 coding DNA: TGTGCCAGCAGTAGATACACAGGGTACGAGCAGTACTTC. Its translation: CASSRYTGYEQYF.

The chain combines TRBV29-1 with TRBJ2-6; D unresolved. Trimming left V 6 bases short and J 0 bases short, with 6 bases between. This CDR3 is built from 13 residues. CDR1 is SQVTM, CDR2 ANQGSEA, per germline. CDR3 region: CSVQTSGANVLTF. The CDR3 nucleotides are TGCAGCGTCCAGACCTCTGGGGCCAACGTCCTGACTTTC.

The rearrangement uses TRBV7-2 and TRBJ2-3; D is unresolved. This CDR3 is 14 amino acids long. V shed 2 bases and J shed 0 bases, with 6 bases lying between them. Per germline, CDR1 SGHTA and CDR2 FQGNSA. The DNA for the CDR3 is TGTGCCAGCAGCTTAACCCCTAGCACAGATACGCAGTATTTT. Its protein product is CASSLTPSTDTQYF.

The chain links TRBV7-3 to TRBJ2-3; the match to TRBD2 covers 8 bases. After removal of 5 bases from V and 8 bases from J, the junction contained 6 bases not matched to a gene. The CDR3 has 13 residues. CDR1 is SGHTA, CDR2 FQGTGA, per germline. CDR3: CASSPPAGGTQYF. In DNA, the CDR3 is TGTGCCAGCAGCCCCCCCGCGGGGGGTACGCAGTATTTT.

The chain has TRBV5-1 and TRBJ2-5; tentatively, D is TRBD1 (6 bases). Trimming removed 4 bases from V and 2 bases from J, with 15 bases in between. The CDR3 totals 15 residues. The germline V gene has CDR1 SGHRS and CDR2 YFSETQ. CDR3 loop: CASSLPNRAQETQYF. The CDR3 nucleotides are TGCGCCAGCAGCCTACCCAACAGGGCTCAAGAGACCCAGTACTTC. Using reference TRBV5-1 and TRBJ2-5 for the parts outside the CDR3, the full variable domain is KAGVTQTPRYLIKTRGQQVTLSCSPISGHRSVSWYQQTPGQGLQFLFEYFSETQRNKGNFPGRFSGRQFSNSRSEMNVSTLELGDSALYLCASSLPNRAQETQYFGPGTRLLVL.

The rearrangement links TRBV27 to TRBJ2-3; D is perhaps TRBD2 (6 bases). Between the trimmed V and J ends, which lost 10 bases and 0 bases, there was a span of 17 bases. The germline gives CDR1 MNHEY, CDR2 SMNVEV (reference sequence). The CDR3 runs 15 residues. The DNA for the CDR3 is TGTGCCACCCACCGGGCGGGATATAGCACAGATACGCAGTATTTT. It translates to CATHRAGYSTDTQYF.

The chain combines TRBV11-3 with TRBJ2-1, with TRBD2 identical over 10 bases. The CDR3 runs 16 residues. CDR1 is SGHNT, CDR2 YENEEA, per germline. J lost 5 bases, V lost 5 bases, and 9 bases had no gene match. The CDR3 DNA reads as TGTGCCAGCAGCGCCCGACTAGCGGGCTACGACAATGAGCAGTTCTTC. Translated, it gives CASSARLAGYDNEQFF.

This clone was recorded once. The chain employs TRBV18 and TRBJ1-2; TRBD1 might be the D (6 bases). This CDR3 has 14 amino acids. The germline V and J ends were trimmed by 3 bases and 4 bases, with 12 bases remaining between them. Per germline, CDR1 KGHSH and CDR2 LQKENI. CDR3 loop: CASSPDSQGYGYTF. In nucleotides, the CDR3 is TGTGCCAGCTCACCGGACAGTCAAGGCTATGGCTACACCTTC.

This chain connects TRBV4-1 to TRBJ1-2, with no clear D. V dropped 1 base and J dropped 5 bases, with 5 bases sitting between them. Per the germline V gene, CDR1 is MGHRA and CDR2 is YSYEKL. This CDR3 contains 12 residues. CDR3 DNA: TGCGCCAGCAGCCAAGGACCTTATGGCTACACCTTC. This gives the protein CASSQGPYGYTF.

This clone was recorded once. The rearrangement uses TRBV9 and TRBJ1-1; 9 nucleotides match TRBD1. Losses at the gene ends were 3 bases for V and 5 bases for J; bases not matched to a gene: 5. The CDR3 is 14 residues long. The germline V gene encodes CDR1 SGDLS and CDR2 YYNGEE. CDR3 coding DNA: TGTGCCAGCAGCGCTCTGACAGGGGGAACTGAAGCTTTCTTT. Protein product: CASSALTGGTEAFF. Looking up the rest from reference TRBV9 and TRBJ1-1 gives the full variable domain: DSGVTQTPKHLITATGQRVTLRCSPRSGDLSVYWYQQSLDQGLQFLIQYYNGEERAKGNILERFSAQQFPDLHSELNLSSLELGDSALYFCASSALTGGTEAFFGQGTRLTVV.

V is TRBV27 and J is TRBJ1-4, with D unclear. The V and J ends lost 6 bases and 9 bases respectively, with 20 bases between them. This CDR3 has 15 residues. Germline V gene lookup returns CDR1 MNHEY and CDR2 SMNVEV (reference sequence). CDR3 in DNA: TGTGCCAGCAGCCCAATGGGCCTCGGAATCCAAAAACTGTTTTTT. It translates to CASSPMGLGIQKLFF.

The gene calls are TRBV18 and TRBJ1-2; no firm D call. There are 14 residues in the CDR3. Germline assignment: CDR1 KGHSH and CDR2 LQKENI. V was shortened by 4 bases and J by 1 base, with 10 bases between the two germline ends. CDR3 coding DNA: TGTGCCAGCTCACGAGAGGAATTTAACTATGGCTACACCTTC. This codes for CASSREEFNYGYTF.

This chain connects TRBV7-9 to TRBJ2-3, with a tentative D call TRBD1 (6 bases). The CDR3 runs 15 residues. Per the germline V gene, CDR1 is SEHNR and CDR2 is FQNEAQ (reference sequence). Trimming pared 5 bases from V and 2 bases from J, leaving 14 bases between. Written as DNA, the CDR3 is TGTGCCAGCAGCCGCTCGGGGACACCCACAGATACGCAGTATTTT. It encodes CASSRSGTPTDTQYF.

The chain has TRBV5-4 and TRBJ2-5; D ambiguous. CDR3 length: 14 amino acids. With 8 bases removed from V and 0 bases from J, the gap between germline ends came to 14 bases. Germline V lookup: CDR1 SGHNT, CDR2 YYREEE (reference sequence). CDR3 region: CASTSSEHQETQYF. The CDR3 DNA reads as TGTGCCAGTACTTCTTCGGAACACCAAGAGACCCAGTACTTC.

The CDR3 DNA follows: TGTGCCAGCAGCGGGGGACTAGCGGGAGCCTACGAGCAGTACTTC. Translation gives CASSGGLAGAYEQYF. This chain connects TRBV9 to TRBJ2-7; 14 bases are shared with TRBD2. Germline trimming cut 3 bases from V and 2 bases from J; bases unmatched to any gene: 1. The CDR3 has 15 residues. Germline V CDR1 and CDR2: SGDLS, YYNGEE. Full variable domain (missing parts from reference TRBV9 and TRBJ2-7): DSGVTQTPKHLITATGQRVTLRCSPRSGDLSVYWYQQSLDQGLQFLIQYYNGEERAKGNILERFSAQQFPDLHSELNLSSLELGDSALYFCASSGGLAGAYEQYFGPGTRLTVT.

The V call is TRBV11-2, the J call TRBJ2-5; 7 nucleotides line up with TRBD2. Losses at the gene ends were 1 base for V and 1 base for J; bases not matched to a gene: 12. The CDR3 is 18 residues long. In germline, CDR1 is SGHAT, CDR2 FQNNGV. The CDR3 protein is CASSLGGFAGARQETQYF. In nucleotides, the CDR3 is TGTGCCAGCAGCTTAGGGGGATTTGCGGGAGCCCGCCAAGAGACCCAGTACTTC.

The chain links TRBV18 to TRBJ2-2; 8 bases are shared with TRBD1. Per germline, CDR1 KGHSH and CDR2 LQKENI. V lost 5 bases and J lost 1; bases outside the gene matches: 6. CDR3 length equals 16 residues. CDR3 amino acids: CASSSGGQRNTGELFF. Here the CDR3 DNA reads TGTGCCAGCTCATCAGGGGGCCAAAGGAACACCGGGGAGCTGTTTTTT.

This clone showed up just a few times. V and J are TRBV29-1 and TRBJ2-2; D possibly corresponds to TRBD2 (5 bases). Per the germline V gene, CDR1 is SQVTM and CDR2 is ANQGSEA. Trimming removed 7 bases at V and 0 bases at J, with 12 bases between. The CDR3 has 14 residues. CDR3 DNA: TGCAGCGGCGGAGGCCAGGCGAACACCGGGGAGCTGTTTTTT. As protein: CSGGGQANTGELFF.

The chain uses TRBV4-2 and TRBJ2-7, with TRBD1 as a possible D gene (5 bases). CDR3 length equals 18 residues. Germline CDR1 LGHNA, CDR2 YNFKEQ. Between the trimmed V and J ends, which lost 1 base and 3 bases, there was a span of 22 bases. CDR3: CASSQGSHDRTPFYEQYF. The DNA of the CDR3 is TGTGCCAGCAGCCAAGGGTCTCATGACAGAACCCCCTTCTACGAGCAGTACTTC.

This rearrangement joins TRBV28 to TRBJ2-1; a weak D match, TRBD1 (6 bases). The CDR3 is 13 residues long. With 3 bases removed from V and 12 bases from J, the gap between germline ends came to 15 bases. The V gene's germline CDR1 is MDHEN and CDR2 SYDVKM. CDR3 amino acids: CASSFPTTGRQFF. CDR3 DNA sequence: TGTGCCAGCAGTTTCCCGACGACAGGACGGCAGTTCTTC.

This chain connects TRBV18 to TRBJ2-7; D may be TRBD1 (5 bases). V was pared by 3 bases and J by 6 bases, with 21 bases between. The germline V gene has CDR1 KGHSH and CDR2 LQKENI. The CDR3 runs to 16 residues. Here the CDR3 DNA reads TGTGCCAGCTCACCTAGAGGTGGGGCGAGCTTCGGCGAGCAGTACTTC. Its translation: CASSPRGGASFGEQYF.

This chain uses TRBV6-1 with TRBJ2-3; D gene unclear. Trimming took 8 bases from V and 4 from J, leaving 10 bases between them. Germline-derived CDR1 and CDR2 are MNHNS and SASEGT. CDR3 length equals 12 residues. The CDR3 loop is CASVGRSDTQYF. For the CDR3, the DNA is TGTGCCAGCGTGGGCAGGTCAGATACGCAGTATTTT.

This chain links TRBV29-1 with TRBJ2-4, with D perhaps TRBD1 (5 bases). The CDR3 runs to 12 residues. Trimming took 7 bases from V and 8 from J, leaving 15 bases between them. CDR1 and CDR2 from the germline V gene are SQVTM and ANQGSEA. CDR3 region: CSASLGLDIQYF. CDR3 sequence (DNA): TGCAGCGCGTCACTGGGGCTAGACATTCAGTACTTC.

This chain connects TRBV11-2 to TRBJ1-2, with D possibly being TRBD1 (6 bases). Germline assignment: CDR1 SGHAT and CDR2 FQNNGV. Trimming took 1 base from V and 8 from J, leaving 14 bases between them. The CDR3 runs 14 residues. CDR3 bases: TGTGCCAGCAGCTTAGGGGCAGGGGTTTGGGGCTACACCTTC. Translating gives CASSLGAGVWGYTF. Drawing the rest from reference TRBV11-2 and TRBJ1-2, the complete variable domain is EAGVAQSPRYKIIEKRQSVAFWCNPISGHATLYWYQQILGQGPKLLIQFQNNGVVDDSQLPKDRFSAERLKGVDSTLKIQPAKLEDSAVYLCASSLGAGVWGYTFGSGTRLTVV.

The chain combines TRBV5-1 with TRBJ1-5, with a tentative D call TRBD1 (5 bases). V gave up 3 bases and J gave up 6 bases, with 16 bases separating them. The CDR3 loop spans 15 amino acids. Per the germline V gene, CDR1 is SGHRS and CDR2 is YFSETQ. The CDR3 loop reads CASSWGPGASQPQHF. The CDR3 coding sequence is TGCGCCAGCAGCTGGGGACCCGGGGCGTCTCAGCCCCAGCATTTT.

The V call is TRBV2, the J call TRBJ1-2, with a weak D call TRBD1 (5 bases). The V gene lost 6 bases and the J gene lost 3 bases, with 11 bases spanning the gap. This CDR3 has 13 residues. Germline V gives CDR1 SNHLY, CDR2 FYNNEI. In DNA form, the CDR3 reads TGTGCCAGCAGAACCGGGACCGACTATGGCTACACCTTC. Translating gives CASRTGTDYGYTF.

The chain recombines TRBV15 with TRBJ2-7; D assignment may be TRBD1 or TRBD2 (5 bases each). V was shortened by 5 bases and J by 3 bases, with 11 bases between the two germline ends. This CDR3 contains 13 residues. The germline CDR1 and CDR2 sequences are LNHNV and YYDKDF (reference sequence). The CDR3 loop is CATSGVGGYEQYF. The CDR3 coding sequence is TGTGCCACCAGCGGGGTTGGGGGCTACGAGCAGTACTTC.

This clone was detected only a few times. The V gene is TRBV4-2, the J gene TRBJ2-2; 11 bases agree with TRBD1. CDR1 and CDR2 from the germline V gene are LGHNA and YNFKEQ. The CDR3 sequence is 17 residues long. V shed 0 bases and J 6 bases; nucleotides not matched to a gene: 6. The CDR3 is CASSQEFRDRGSGELFF. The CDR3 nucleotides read TGTGCCAGCAGCCAAGAATTTAGGGACAGGGGGTCCGGGGAGCTGTTTTTT.